A single sample gave rise to the 6 T cell receptor beta chains below, sequenced in a study of Graves' ophthalmopathy and Graves' hyperthyroidism. CDR3 regions of TCR beta were amplified from RNA transcripts. The workflow started with a first-round RT-PCR run with HTBI primers and then moved on to a second-round multiplex PCR. TCRdb processed the multiplex PCR reads anew with MiXCR; each CDR3 protein has one entry. The sample holds just over 600,000 distinct CDR3 sequences, about 24% seen once. The sequenced material came from peripheral blood. The receptors originated from a woman between 18 and 29 years old with stable Graves' hyperthyroidism. Some clones in this sample may be carry-over from other donors' samples.

This clonotype was seen ten or more times. The chain combines TRBV20-1 with TRBJ2-5; tentatively, D is TRBD2 (5 bases). The CDR3 contains 10 residues. Trimming removed 6 bases at V and 9 bases at J, with 11 bases between. Germline assignment: CDR1 DFQATT and CDR2 SNEGSKA (reference sequence). CDR3 nucleotide sequence: TGCAGTGCGCACACGGAGGCCCAGTACTTC. Its protein is CSAHTEAQYF.

The chain uses TRBV6-1 and TRBJ1-1; D is perhaps TRBD1 (5 bases). Trimming stripped 7 bases from V and 10 bases from J, with 22 bases between. CDR1 and CDR2 from the germline V gene are MNHNS and SASEGT. This CDR3 region has 14 residues. The DNA of the CDR3 is TGTGCCAGCACCTCGGGGCCTGAGTGGGTTGGAGCTTTCTTT. Translated: CASTSGPEWVGAFF.

The genes are TRBV6-1 and TRBJ1-2; D not resolved. With 7 bases removed from V and 5 bases from J, the gap between germline ends came to 17 bases. This CDR3 spans 14 amino acids. Germline CDR1 and CDR2: MNHNS and SASEGT. The CDR3 DNA is TGTGCCAGCAAGCTGAGCGGCAGGTCTTATGGCTACACCTTC. Its translation is CASKLSGRSYGYTF.

J is TRBJ1-2 and V is TRBV7-8; D perhaps matches TRBD1 (6 bases). Per the germline V gene, CDR1 is SGHVS and CDR2 is FQNEAQ. Deletions cut 5 bases from V and 5 bases from J, with 18 bases between. This CDR3 spans 15 amino acids. This CDR3 reads CASSLEGQSNYGYTF. CDR3 sequence (DNA): TGTGCCAGCAGCCTAGAAGGACAGTCCAATTATGGCTACACCTTC.

The genes are TRBV29-1 and TRBJ2-7; TRBD1 might be the D (5 bases). V shed 4 bases and J shed 2 bases, with 12 bases lying between them. Germline assignment: CDR1 SQVTM and CDR2 ANQGSEA. The CDR3 consists of 13 residues. Here the CDR3 DNA reads TGCAGCGTTGCAAACAGGTTTACCTACGAGCAGTACTTC. Its protein is CSVANRFTYEQYF.

This clonotype was detected many times. The chain combines TRBV10-3 with TRBJ1-1, with D uncertain. Trimming took off 8 bases at V and 11 bases at J, with 18 bases between the two ends. Germline CDR1 ENHRY, CDR2 SYGVKD. The CDR3 loop spans 12 amino acids. The DNA for the CDR3 is TGTGCCATCGTTCGAGAGGGCACGCGGGCTTTCTTT. Encoded protein: CAIVREGTRAFF.